The 20 T cell receptor beta chains listed next were all sequenced from one sample in a study of T cell responses to AZD1222 COVID-19 vaccine. The method was immunoSEQ multiplex PCR; TCRdb's version includes in-frame clones alone and lacks a portion of them. This sample has about 94,000 clones, with roughly 90% found just once. Sequences were derived from peripheral blood, sampled on day 0 of AZD1222 vaccination. The source of these receptors is an adult in good health.

V gene TRBV7-2 combines with J gene TRBJ2-3; 9 bases fit TRBD2. V was pared by 1 base and J by 2 bases, with 4 bases of the junction left unmatched. The germline gives CDR1 SGHTA, CDR2 FQGNSA. The CDR3 has 16 residues. CDR3 nucleotide sequence: TGTGCCAGCAGCTTAGGAACTAGCGGGTACACAGATACGCAGTATTTT. As protein: CASSLGTSGYTDTQYF.

The gene calls are TRBV12-3 or TRBV12-4 and TRBJ1-4; D call uncertain. The CDR3 has 13 residues. The germline V and J ends were trimmed by 1 base and 1 base, with 1 base remaining between them. CDR3 in amino acids: CASSLGTNEKLFF. As DNA, the CDR3 is TGTGCCAGCAGTTTAGGAACTAATGAAAAACTGTTTTTT.

Here the CDR3 reads CASSPFRTVYEQYF. The DNA for the CDR3 is TGTGCCAGCAGCCCATTCAGGACCGTCTACGAGCAGTACTTC. V and J are TRBV11-2 and TRBJ2-7; D gene unclear. Germline lookup yields CDR1 SGHAT and CDR2 FQNNGV. The CDR3 is made up of 14 amino acids. The V end lost 5 bases, the J end lost 3 bases, and 14 bases lay between the germline ends. Drawing the rest from reference TRBV11-2 and TRBJ2-7, the complete variable domain is EAGVAQSPRYKIIEKRQSVAFWCNPISGHATLYWYQQILGQGPKLLIQFQNNGVVDDSQLPKDRFSAERLKGVDSTLKIQPAKLEDSAVYLCASSPFRTVYEQYFGPGTRLTVT.

The V gene is TRBV4-3, the J gene TRBJ2-3; TRBD2 is a possible D gene (6 bases). Deletions cut 5 bases from V and 8 bases from J, with 14 bases between. The CDR3 is made up of 13 amino acids. CDR1 LGHNA and CDR2 YSLEER come from the germline V gene. The CDR3 is CASSWQGAGTQYF. Written as DNA, the CDR3 is TGCGCCAGCAGCTGGCAGGGAGCGGGTACGCAGTATTTT.

This sequence joins TRBV6-1 and TRBJ2-2; D gene ambiguous. The germline gives CDR1 MNHNS, CDR2 SASEGT. CDR3 length: 15 residues. V dropped 2 bases and J dropped 6 bases, with 13 bases sitting between them. Here the CDR3 DNA reads TGTGCCAGCAGTGAAAGGTCGGCAGTCCCCGGGGAGCTGTTTTTT. Translating it yields CASSERSAVPGELFF.

This clone was recorded only once. The V gene is TRBV3-1 (or the pseudogene TRBV3-2), the J gene TRBJ1-2; maybe TRBD1 (5 bases). Trimming cost V 0 bases and J 3 bases, with 17 bases left between them. The V gene's germline CDR1 is LGHDT and CDR2 YNNKEL (reference sequence). The CDR3 has 17 amino acids. For the CDR3, the DNA is TGTGCCAGCAGCCAAGAGGCAGGGCTGGTGTTGGACTATGGCTACACCTTC. Protein: CASSQEAGLVLDYGYTF.

This chain connects TRBV20-1 to TRBJ2-3; possibly TRBD1 for D (6 bases). Trimming took 6 bases from V and 7 from J, leaving 11 bases between them. The CDR3 contains 11 residues. Germline CDR1 is DFQATT and CDR2 is SNEGSKA (reference sequence). The CDR3 reads CSAPGANTQYF. The CDR3 region has the DNA TGCAGTGCGCCAGGGGCTAATACGCAGTATTTT.

There are a few counts of this clone. The V and J genes are TRBV7-2 and TRBJ1-4; 8 bases line up with TRBD1. V trimming: 6 bases; J trimming: 2 bases; junction bases outside the gene matches: 5. This CDR3 is 15 amino acids long. Germline-derived CDR1 and CDR2 are SGHTA and FQGNSA. The CDR3 reads CASSRQGATNEKLFF. The DNA of the CDR3 is TGTGCCAGCAGTCGGCAGGGGGCCACTAATGAAAAACTGTTTTTT.

The V call is TRBV6-2 or TRBV6-3, the J call TRBJ1-1; D not certain. This CDR3 is built from 14 residues. Trimming left V 4 bases short and J 0 bases short, with 9 bases between. The germline gives CDR1 MNHEY, CDR2 SVGEGT. The CDR3 is CASSSLIVNTEAFF. CDR3 DNA sequence: TGTGCCAGCAGTTCTCTGATAGTGAACACTGAAGCTTTCTTT.

This clone was seen a few times. The junction and the germline gene differ at one end; a read error may be behind it. V is TRBV18 and J is TRBJ1-5; the D is unclear. The length of the CDR3 is 10 residues. The germline CDR1 and CDR2 sequences are KGHSH and LQKENI. The CDR3 DNA reads as TGTGCCAGCTCACCACCATTACAGAATTTT. It yields the protein CASSPPLQNF.

The rearrangement uses TRBV28 and TRBJ1-2; D is perhaps TRBD1 (6 bases). Germline CDR1 reads MDHEN; CDR2 reads SYDVKM. The CDR3 covers 14 residues. The V end lost 2 bases, the J end lost 4 bases, and 11 bases lay between the germline ends. In DNA form, the CDR3 reads TGTGCCAGCAGTTTACCAGGGGTGGGCTATGGCTACACCTTC. It encodes CASSLPGVGYGYTF.

This clone was recorded only once. The chain links TRBV7-2 to TRBJ2-7, with D unresolved. From germline, CDR1 is SGHTA and CDR2 FQGNSA. V gave up 1 base and J gave up 5 bases, with 12 bases separating them. The CDR3 is 14 amino acids. CDR3 bases: TGTGCCAGCAGCTTAGTGGAAGGGTACCACGAGCAGTACTTC. It encodes CASSLVEGYHEQYF.

V usage is TRBV19 and J usage is TRBJ1-4; D may be TRBD1 (5 bases). CDR1 is LNHDA, CDR2 SQIVND, per germline (reference sequence). The CDR3 totals 14 residues. V was clipped by 3 bases and J by 6 bases, with 11 bases between them. CDR3 sequence reads: CASSMRGGDEKLFF. CDR3 sequence (DNA): TGTGCCAGTAGTATGAGGGGTGGGGATGAAAAACTGTTTTTT.

The gene calls are TRBV18 and TRBJ2-1; 11 nucleotides line up with TRBD2. CDR3 length equals 17 residues. V shed 2 bases, J shed 3 bases, and the junction held 6 bases outside the gene matches. Germline CDR1 KGHSH, CDR2 LQKENI. CDR3 coding DNA: TGTGCCAGCTCACCAGTACCTAGCGGGGGGAGCTACAATGAGCAGTTCTTC. Residues: CASSPVPSGGSYNEQFF.

This clone was seen once. The chain has TRBV7-9 and TRBJ2-3; the D is unclear. Per germline, CDR1 SEHNR and CDR2 FQNEAQ (reference sequence). Trimming removed 5 bases at V and 2 bases at J, with 14 bases between. The CDR3 is 15 residues long. The CDR3 is CASSRAPDSTDTQYF. The CDR3 DNA follows: TGTGCCAGCAGCCGAGCCCCCGACTCCACAGATACGCAGTATTTT.

The chain has TRBV28 and TRBJ2-5; no reliable D call. The V gene's germline CDR1 is MDHEN and CDR2 SYDVKM. Trimming pared 6 bases from V and 7 bases from J, leaving 12 bases between. The CDR3 sequence is 12 residues long. CDR3 DNA sequence: TGTGCCAGCAGCCCCCCTCTGGGGACCCAGTACTTC. Translated: CASSPPLGTQYF.

V is TRBV10-3 and J is TRBJ2-7; D gene unclear. Trimming took off 0 bases at V and 0 bases at J, with 6 bases between the two ends. CDR3 length equals 14 residues. The germline V gene encodes CDR1 ENHRY and CDR2 SYGVKD. CDR3 nucleotides: TGTGCCATCAGTGAGTCGGTGGGCTCCTACGAGCAGTACTTC. Translation gives CAISESVGSYEQYF.

The rearrangement joins TRBV5-1 to TRBJ2-7; 11 nucleotides match TRBD1. Germline values: CDR1 SGHRS, CDR2 YFSETQ. The CDR3 sequence is 14 residues long. V shed 3 bases, J shed 2 bases, and the junction held 1 base outside the gene matches. The CDR3 loop is CASSSGQGAYEQYF. CDR3 in DNA: TGCGCCAGCAGCTCGGGACAGGGGGCCTACGAGCAGTACTTC.

The chain links TRBV5-7 to TRBJ2-7; D may match TRBD1 or TRBD2 (6 bases each). TRBV5-7 has ORF status, its function being uncertain. V gave up 4 bases and J gave up 3 bases, with 14 bases separating them. There are 14 residues in the CDR3. The CDR3 here is CASSTRGRLYEQYF. DNA for the CDR3: TGTGCCAGCAGCACTAGGGGGAGGCTCTACGAGCAGTACTTC.

The gene calls are TRBV9 and TRBJ2-1; D is unclear. Trimming removed 4 bases at V and 5 bases at J, with 19 bases between. CDR1 and CDR2 from the germline V gene are SGDLS and YYNGEE. The CDR3 is 16 residues long. CDR3 sequence: CASSPLSQLGNNEQFF. CDR3 in DNA: TGTGCCAGCAGCCCCCTTTCCCAACTGGGAAACAATGAGCAGTTCTTC.